This T cell receptor beta chain comes out of a study of CXCR3-negative and CXCR3-positive naive CD8 T cells. As for the study in general: The TRB read total, roughly 150 million, broke down to about 1.5 +/- 0.3 million reads per library.

As to this clonotype: Its antigen is unknown.

Study-level results: More hydrophobic TRB CDR3s occurred in CXCR3-positive than in CXCR3-negative naive cells. Memory cells diverged, while naive CXCR3-positive and CXCR3-negative cells had similar TRBV-TRBJ usage.

Libraries of TRB cDNA were made by 5' RACE and carried UMIs. TCRdb reworked the 5' RACE reads into one entry per CDR3 protein, no DNA. This sample's table has some 50,000 distinct CDR3 sequences. This CDR3 comprises 13 residues. Germline CDR1 reads SEHNR; CDR2 reads FQNEAQ (reference sequence). Investigators sorted each CD8+ T cell subset in triplicate, taking some 300,000 cells each time. Naivety in CD8+ T cells corresponded to a CD45RO-CCR7+CD27+CD95- phenotype. The J gene is TRBJ2-7, the V gene TRBV7-9. Input material: naive CXCR3+ CD8+ T cells from blood. Documented subset: CD45RO-CCR7+CD27+CD95- naive CD8+ T cells expressing CXCR3 (TNR3+). This TCR was sampled from a human donor in good health. Some clones in this sample may be carry-over from other donors' samples. The chain's CDR3 is CASSLVGWDEQYF.